Shown below are 3 T cell receptor beta chains from a single sample sequenced in a study of control samples from healthy donors and cancer patients. Sequenced by immunoSEQ multiplex PCR; TCRdb stores in-frame clones only, minus some. Altogether tens of thousands of clones are present, roughly 90% being singletons, with the ten largest covering around 3.8%. The specimen was blood. The receptors come from a woman between 50 and 59 years old in good health.

The chain is built from TRBV5-1 and TRBJ2-7; 7 bases match TRBD2. The germline V gene encodes CDR1 SGHRS and CDR2 YFSETQ. The V and J ends lost 4 bases and 7 bases, in that order; junction bases with no gene match: 23. This CDR3 has 18 residues. The CDR3 bases are TGCGCCAGCAGCGAGGGACTGGGGACTAATCGACCCTCATGGGAGCAGTACTTC. Protein sequence: CASSEGLGTNRPSWEQYF.

This clone has a handful of counts. This chain connects TRBV30 to TRBJ2-2; D call uncertain. The V gene lost 0 bases and the J gene lost 1 base, with 12 bases spanning the gap. The germline CDR1 and CDR2 sequences are GTSNPN and SVGIG (reference sequence). This CDR3 is built from 16 residues. The CDR3 nucleotides are TGTGCCTGGAGTGTAGCCTTTGGCCTGAACACCGGGGAGCTGTTTTTT. Its translation: CAWSVAFGLNTGELFF.

The chain links TRBV20-1 to TRBJ2-1, with D uncertain. Germline V lookup: CDR1 DFQATT, CDR2 SNEGSKA (reference sequence). V was clipped by 0 bases and J by 4 bases, with 1 base between them. This CDR3 is 11 amino acids long. CDR3: CSARDYNEQFF. The DNA for the CDR3 is TGCAGTGCTAGAGATTACAATGAGCAGTTCTTC.